A selection of T cell receptor beta chains follows, all from one sample in a study of blood T cell repertoires in COVID-19. Assay: immunoSEQ multiplex PCR; the TCRdb copy retains only in-frame clones and omits some. This sample has roughly 200,000 clones, with 84% found just once. Sequenced material: peripheral blood. These receptors all come from a man in his forties or fifties with active or convalescent COVID-19. CDR3s include the opening cysteine and the closing phenylalanine or tryptophan. The D gene is left open where the match is weak. The size field is filled for only some rows; it gives once, few, many or a size class.

cdr3_nt,cdr3_aa,d_call,j_call,cdr3_length,v_call,clone_size
TGTGCCAGTAGTATCACAAGGGACAGCCATGGCTACACCTTC,CASSITRDSHGYTF,TRBD1,TRBJ1-2,14,TRBV19,-
TGTGCCAGCAGTGAATCTGGGCCTCCGTATAATTCACCCCTCCACTTT,CASSESGPPYNSPLHF,-,TRBJ1-6,16,TRBV25-1,-
TGTGCCAGCAGCGTGGATAGCGGGGGGTACAATGAGCAGTTCTTC,CASSVDSGGYNEQFF,TRBD2,TRBJ2-1,15,TRBV9,once
TGTGCCAGCAGTTGGGGCAGACAAGAGACCCAGTACTTC,CASSWGRQETQYF,-,TRBJ2-5,13,TRBV12-3/TRBV12-4,-
TGTGCCAGCGGGATCGGGGGGGACGTGAACACTGAAGCTTTCTTT,CASGIGGDVNTEAFF,-,TRBJ1-1,15,TRBV28,-
TGTGCCAGCAGCGCGGCGGGGCGGGGCAATGAGCAGTTCTTC,CASSAAGRGNEQFF,-,TRBJ2-1,14,TRBV3-1/TRBV3-2,-
TGTGCCAGCAGCCAAGAAAGAGGGTCGGCGTCTGGGGCCAACGTCCTGACTTTC,CASSQERGSASGANVLTF,-,TRBJ2-6,18,TRBV4-2,-
TGCGCCAGCAGCCCCGAGCGGGGGTCGAACACTGAAGCTTTCTTT,CASSPERGSNTEAFF,-,TRBJ1-1,15,TRBV5-1,-
TGTGCCAGCAGCTCAGGGGTGAGCGGGGGTCAGGGAGATACGCAGTATTTT,CASSSGVSGGQGDTQYF,TRBD2,TRBJ2-3,17,TRBV7-9,-
TGTGCCAGCAGCTCTTACCCAGACAGGGGGAACACTGAAGCTTTCTTT,CASSSYPDRGNTEAFF,TRBD1,TRBJ1-1,16,TRBV7-9,-
TGTGCCAGCAGCAGCGAAAGGGGTGGCTACACCTTC,CASSSERGGYTF,-,TRBJ1-2,12,TRBV5-4,many
TGTGCCAGCAGCCCGGACAGGGGTTTTACCACCATATATTTT,CASSPDRGFTTIYF,TRBD1,TRBJ1-3,14,TRBV7-2,-
TGTGCCAGCAGCCCGGACAGGGCGGGAGATACGCAGTATTTT,CASSPDRAGDTQYF,TRBD1,TRBJ2-3,14,TRBV11-3,-
TGTGCCAGCAGCCGGGACCGGGAGAAGGAGTTCTTC,CASSRDREKEFF,-,TRBJ2-1,12,TRBV7-2,-
TGTGCCAGCAGTTCTAGCAGACTAATGACAGGAAAACTGTTTTTT,CASSSSRLMTGKLFF,-,TRBJ1-4,15,TRBV6-5,-
TGTGCCAGCAGTAATGGACAGGTCTATGGCTACACCTTC,CASSNGQVYGYTF,TRBD1,TRBJ1-2,13,TRBV12-3/TRBV12-4,-
TGTGCCAGCAGAGTGACAGGGGGGAACACTGAAGCTTTCTTT,CASRVTGGNTEAFF,TRBD1,TRBJ1-1,14,TRBV7-2,once
TGCAGCGCTCCGGGACAGGGTCTCCATGGCTACACCTTC,CSAPGQGLHGYTF,TRBD1,TRBJ1-2,13,TRBV29-1,once
TGCGCCAGCAGACAAGGGGGGGCTGGGGCCAACGTCCTGACTTTC,CASRQGGAGANVLTF,-,TRBJ2-6,15,TRBV5-1,-
TGTGCCATCAGTGAACGGCAGGGTCCGGAATCACCCCTCCACTTT,CAISERQGPESPLHF,-,TRBJ1-6,15,TRBV10-3,-
TGTGCCTGGAGTGTACGGGGAGACCACGAGCAGTACTTC,CAWSVRGDHEQYF,-,TRBJ2-7,13,TRBV30,-
TGTGCCAGCAGTTACTCTCAGGGGGCGAACACTGAAGCTTTCTTT,CASSYSQGANTEAFF,TRBD1,TRBJ1-1,15,TRBV6-5,-
TGTGCCAGCAGCCCACGGGACACTGAAGCTTTCTTT,CASSPRDTEAFF,-,TRBJ1-1,12,TRBV3-1/TRBV3-2,-
TGTGCCAGCAGCCGCGGGGACAGGGCAAGCTCCTACGAGCAGTACTTC,CASSRGDRASSYEQYF,TRBD1,TRBJ2-7,16,TRBV7-2,-
TGTGCCAGCAGCTTGCTTAATGAAAAACTGTTTTTT,CASSLLNEKLFF,-,TRBJ1-4,12,TRBV5-7,once